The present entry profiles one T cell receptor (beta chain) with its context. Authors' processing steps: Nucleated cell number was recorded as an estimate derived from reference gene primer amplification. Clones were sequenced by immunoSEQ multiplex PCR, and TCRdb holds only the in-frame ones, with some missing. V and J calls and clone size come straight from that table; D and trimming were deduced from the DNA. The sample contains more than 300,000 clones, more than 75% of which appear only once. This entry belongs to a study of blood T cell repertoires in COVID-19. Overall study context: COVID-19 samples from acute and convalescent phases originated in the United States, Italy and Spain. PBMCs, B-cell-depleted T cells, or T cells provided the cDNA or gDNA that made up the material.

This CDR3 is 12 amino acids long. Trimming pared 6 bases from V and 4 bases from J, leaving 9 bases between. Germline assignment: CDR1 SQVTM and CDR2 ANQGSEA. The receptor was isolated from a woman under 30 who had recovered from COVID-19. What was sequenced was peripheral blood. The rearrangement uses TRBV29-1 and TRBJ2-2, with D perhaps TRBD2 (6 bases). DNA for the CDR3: TGCAGCGTGAGAGCGGGCACCGGGGAGCTGTTTTTT. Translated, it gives CSVRAGTGELFF.